One and the same sample provided the 9 T cell receptor beta chains below, sequenced in a study of post-analysis software for immune sequencing data. General observations from the study: Compared with controls, patients had more of five or six TRBV segments, including TRBV5-6, TRBV5-1 and TRBV20-1.

TCR beta cDNA libraries had unique molecular identifiers. TCRdb analysed the PCR reads with MiXCR anew, one entry per CDR3 protein. This table holds roughly 800,000 distinct CDR3 sequences, approximately 50% found once. Their recognized antigens are unknown. Sequenced material: blood. The receptors originated from a girl aged 5-17 years with multiple sclerosis.

The chain is built from TRBV11-2 and TRBJ2-5; possibly TRBD1 for D (6 bases). The V and J ends lost 5 bases and 1 base respectively, with 14 bases between them. The CDR3 runs to 15 residues. Per germline, CDR1 SGHAT and CDR2 FQNNGV. The CDR3 here is CASSAGQRVQETQYF. The CDR3 nucleotides read TGTGCCAGCAGCGCCGGACAGAGAGTCCAAGAGACCCAGTACTTC.

V and J are TRBV7-9 and TRBJ2-5; D not certain. Germline loops: CDR1 SEHNR, CDR2 FQNEAQ (reference sequence). V was trimmed by 1 base and J by 5 bases, leaving 14 bases between them. There are 15 residues in the CDR3. The CDR3 is CASSLGTRAEETQYF. The CDR3 region has the DNA TGTGCCAGCAGCTTAGGGACCCGCGCCGAGGAGACCCAGTACTTC.

There are a few counts of this clonotype. This chain connects TRBV7-3 to TRBJ2-2, with 10 bases identical to TRBD1. This CDR3 spans 14 amino acids. Trimming cost V 3 bases and J 5 bases; bases outside gene matches: 0. CDR1 and CDR2 from the germline V gene are SGHTA and FQGTGA. The CDR3 is CASSLGQGTGELFF. In DNA form, the CDR3 reads TGTGCCAGCAGCTTGGGACAGGGGACCGGGGAGCTGTTTTTT.

V usage is TRBV7-3 and J usage is TRBJ2-1; D is possibly TRBD2 (6 bases). V was trimmed by 3 bases and J by 10 bases, leaving 10 bases between them. This CDR3 spans 12 amino acids. The germline V gene encodes CDR1 SGHTA and CDR2 FQGTGA. DNA for the CDR3: TGTGCCAGCAGCTTCGGCGGGGAAGAGCAGTTCTTC. Encoded protein: CASSFGGEEQFF.

The chain has TRBV29-1 and TRBJ2-7; weak D call: TRBD2 (6 bases). The CDR3 contains 13 residues. Germline-derived CDR1 and CDR2 are SQVTM and ANQGSEA. V lost 0 bases and J 6 bases, leaving 12 bases between the germline ends. The CDR3, as DNA: TGCAGCGTTGAAGATCTACTAGCCCGCGAGCAGTACTTC. Amino acid sequence: CSVEDLLAREQYF.

The rearrangement uses TRBV20-1 and TRBJ2-1, with 14 nucleotides matching TRBD2. Germline CDR1 and CDR2: DFQATT and SNEGSKA (reference sequence). This CDR3 spans 14 amino acids. The CDR3 loop reads CSRTSGRSYNEQFF. The CDR3 DNA sequence: TGCAGCAGGACTAGCGGGAGGTCCTACAATGAGCAGTTCTTC.

V gene TRBV3-1 combines with J gene TRBJ1-2, with 7 bases matching TRBD1. This CDR3 has 14 amino acids. Germline V gene sequence: CDR1 LGHDT, CDR2 YNNKEL (reference sequence). V was pared by 7 bases and J by 7 bases, with 12 bases of the junction left unmatched. CDR3 sequence (DNA): TGTGCCAGCACTCCACAGGACAGGCCAGGTGGCTACACCTTC. The encoded protein is CASTPQDRPGGYTF.

The sample holds a few counts of this clonotype. This chain joins TRBV10-2 and TRBJ2-5, with 9 bases fitting TRBD2. With V trimmed by 6 bases and J by 4 bases, 9 bases remained unmatched. Germline lookup yields CDR1 WSHSY and CDR2 SAAADI. This CDR3 is 15 amino acids long. The CDR3 loop is CASRRAGGGGETQYF. The CDR3 nucleotides read TGCGCCAGCAGACGAGCGGGAGGAGGTGGAGAGACCCAGTACTTC.

The chain recombines TRBV11-2 with TRBJ1-2; D remains ambiguous. The germline V gene encodes CDR1 SGHAT and CDR2 FQNNGV. This CDR3 region has 15 residues. The V end lost 4 bases, the J end lost 5 bases, and 17 bases lay between the germline ends. DNA of the CDR3: TGTGCCAGCAGCTGGGAGAGTAGGGTCTTGTATGGCTACACCTTC. It encodes CASSWESRVLYGYTF.